There are a few counts of the clone carrying this TCR beta chain. Germline V gene data show CDR1 as SNHLY and CDR2 as FYNNEI. The CDR3 totals 13 residues. V lost 10 bases to trimming and J lost 1 base, with 13 bases between them. This sample is drawn from a study of blood T cell repertoires in COVID-19. Study processing details: Amplification of reference gene primers was used by the study to estimate nucleated cell counts. The data were produced by immunoSEQ multiplex PCR, yet TCRdb's version contains in-frame clones alone and is incomplete. V, J and clone size are taken as reported in that table, and D and trimming were inferred from the DNA itself. The profile covers under 20,000 clones, with 90% to 95% appearing a single time and approximately 4% taken by the ten largest.

V and J are TRBV2 and TRBJ1-1; TRBD1 might be the D (6 bases). This receptor was taken from a woman aged 45-60 years with active COVID-19. Material for sequencing was peripheral blood. CDR3 residues: CATQLDRNTEAFF. The CDR3 coding sequence is TGTGCCACCCAATTGGACAGGAACACTGAAGCTTTCTTT.